These 14 T cell receptor beta chains share one sample of origin, sequenced in a study of PD-L1 blockade in urothelial cancer. The method was immunoSEQ multiplex PCR; TCRdb's version includes in-frame clones alone and lacks a portion of them. The table shows 130,000 or so clones, with about 88% occurring only once. Time point specified: pretreatment peripheral blood. The sample was PBMCs, taken around atezolizumab (anti-PD-L1) treatment. Source of these receptors: a man aged 50-60 years with urothelial cancer.

The genes are TRBV7-8 and TRBJ2-3, with 10 bases fitting TRBD1. Trimming at V came to 4 bases and at J to 5 bases, leaving 6 bases not matched to a gene. The CDR3 length is 15 residues. The V gene's germline CDR1 is SGHVS and CDR2 FQNEAQ. This CDR3 is CASSSGQGKGDTQYF. Here the CDR3 DNA reads TGTGCCAGCAGCTCGGGACAGGGGAAAGGAGATACGCAGTATTTT.

This chain connects TRBV5-1 to TRBJ2-5; D might be TRBD1 (7 bases). The CDR3 runs 15 residues. V lost 1 base and J lost 0, with 10 bases in between. The germline V gene has CDR1 SGHRS and CDR2 YFSETQ. CDR3 sequence: CASSLPGGYQETQYF. CDR3 DNA sequence: TGCGCCAGCAGCTTGCCAGGGGGGTACCAAGAGACCCAGTACTTC.

The chain couples TRBV7-2 to TRBJ1-2; 8 bases are a match to TRBD1. CDR1 is SGHTA and CDR2 is FQGNSA in the germline V gene. This CDR3 is built from 19 residues. Trimming removed 1 base from V and 2 bases from J; junction bases left unmatched: 15. The CDR3 DNA sequence: TGTGCCAGCAGCTTAGGCACCGCGGGGGCGACAGGGGCCAACTATGGCTACACCTTC. As protein: CASSLGTAGATGANYGYTF.

This clone was seen once. The V and J genes are TRBV5-1 and TRBJ2-1, with TRBD2 matching 10 bases. Germline-derived CDR1 and CDR2 are SGHRS and YFSETQ. Trimming removed 4 bases from V and 8 bases from J; junction bases left unmatched: 6. The CDR3 loop spans 14 amino acids. CDR3 region: CASSIGTSADEQFF. The CDR3 DNA reads as TGCGCCAGCAGCATCGGGACTAGCGCGGATGAGCAGTTCTTC.

This chain connects TRBV11-2 to TRBJ1-1; D gene ambiguous. Looked up from germline, CDR1 is SGHAT and CDR2 is FQNNGV. There are 13 residues in the CDR3. V shed 4 bases and J shed 0 bases, with 6 bases lying between them. The CDR3 region has the DNA TGTGCCAGCAGCTCCCCGGTGAACACTGAAGCTTTCTTT. Translation: CASSSPVNTEAFF.

CDR3 DNA: TGTGCCAGCAGCTTAGCGCCGGCGGGACTAGCGGGAAGCGGGGAGCTGTTTTTT. Translation: CASSLAPAGLAGSGELFF. This chain uses TRBV7-2 with TRBJ2-2, with TRBD2 matching 13 bases. CDR3 size: 18 residues. V gave up 0 bases and J gave up 7 bases; unmatched junction bases: 8. Germline CDR1 and CDR2: SGHTA and FQGNSA. Using reference TRBV7-2 and TRBJ2-2 for the parts outside the CDR3, the full variable domain is GAGVSQSPSNKVTEKGKDVELRCDPISGHTALYWYRQSLGQGLEFLIYFQGNSAPDKSGLPSDRFSAERTGGSVSTLTIQRTQQEDSAVYLCASSLAPAGLAGSGELFFGEGSRLTVL.

The table lists this clone with a count of one. The V gene is TRBV30, the J gene TRBJ2-5; possibly TRBD2 for D (5 bases). Germline-derived CDR1 and CDR2 are GTSNPN and SVGIG (reference sequence). The CDR3 contains 14 residues. V was pared by 3 bases and J by 5 bases, with 16 bases between. The DNA of the CDR3 is TGTGCCTGGAGAGGTAACGGGGAGCCGGAGACCCAGTACTTC. Amino acid sequence: CAWRGNGEPETQYF. Looking up the rest from reference TRBV30 and TRBJ2-5 gives the full variable domain: SQTIHQWPATLVQPVGSPLSLECTVEGTSNPNLYWYRQAAGRGLQLLFYSVGIGQISSEVPQNLSASRPQDRQFILSSKKLLLSDSGFYLCAWRGNGEPETQYFGPGTRLLVL.

The chain carries TRBV7-9 and TRBJ1-1; no definite D call. The CDR3 loop spans 15 amino acids. Germline loops: CDR1 SEHNR, CDR2 FQNEAQ (reference sequence). V lost 0 bases, J lost 0 bases, and 8 bases lay in between. The chain's CDR3 is CASSLAGRMNTEAFF. The CDR3 DNA reads as TGTGCCAGCAGCTTAGCCGGCAGGATGAACACTGAAGCTTTCTTT.

V and J are TRBV7-9 and TRBJ2-2, with TRBD1 identical over 9 bases. Germline loops: CDR1 SEHNR, CDR2 FQNEAQ (reference sequence). This CDR3 is 16 amino acids long. V dropped 5 bases and J dropped 0; count of bases not matched to a gene: 4. The CDR3 is CASSPRDRANTGELFF. The CDR3, as DNA: TGTGCCAGCAGCCCCCGGGACAGGGCGAACACCGGGGAGCTGTTTTTT.

The CDR3 DNA reads as TGTGCCAGCAGCCCGCACGGGGGGGAGGGCTGGGAGACCCAGTACTTC. It is translated as CASSPHGGEGWETQYF. This rearrangement joins TRBV9 to TRBJ2-5, with 8 bases identical to TRBD2. Per germline, CDR1 SGDLS and CDR2 YYNGEE. The CDR3 is 16 residues long. The trim removed 4 bases at V and 5 bases at J, leaving 13 bases unmatched.

The chain combines TRBV5-1 with TRBJ2-1, with 8 bases aligning to TRBD2. The junction had 11 bases not matched to a gene; V was cut back by 6 bases and J by 6 bases. Germline CDR1 and CDR2: SGHRS and YFSETQ. The CDR3 spans 15 residues. CDR3 in DNA: TGCGCCAGCACAATCAGCGGGAGTAGGTTCAATGAGCAGTTCTTC. Translated: CASTISGSRFNEQFF.

V and J are TRBV5-6 and TRBJ1-1, with TRBD1 identical over 7 bases. CDR3 length: 14 residues. Per germline, CDR1 SGHDT and CDR2 YYEEEE. V was pared by 5 bases and J by 3 bases, with 7 bases of the junction left unmatched. As DNA, the CDR3 is TGTGCCAGCAGTCACGACAGGGAAGACACTGAAGCTTTCTTT. Translating it yields CASSHDREDTEAFF. The variable domain in full, completed from reference TRBV5-6 and TRBJ1-1, reads DAGVTQSPTHLIKTRGQQVTLRCSPKSGHDTVSWYQQALGQGPQFIFQYYEEEERQRGNFPDRFSGHQFPNYSSELNVNALLLGDSALYLCASSHDREDTEAFFGQGTRLTVV.

This clone was detected a few times. The gene calls are TRBV5-1 and TRBJ1-5; D gene ambiguous. Germline values: CDR1 SGHRS, CDR2 YFSETQ. Deletions cut 0 bases from V and 2 bases from J, with 6 bases between. CDR3 length equals 14 residues. The CDR3 nucleotides are TGCGCCAGCAGCTTGGCCCCGGGCAATCAGCCCCAGCATTTT. Translating it yields CASSLAPGNQPQHF. Variable domain in full (rest from reference TRBV5-1 and TRBJ1-5): KAGVTQTPRYLIKTRGQQVTLSCSPISGHRSVSWYQQTPGQGLQFLFEYFSETQRNKGNFPGRFSGRQFSNSRSEMNVSTLELGDSALYLCASSLAPGNQPQHFGDGTRLSIL.

This clone has only a few counts. J is TRBJ2-2 and V is TRBV19; TRBD2 agrees at 12 bases. In germline, CDR1 is LNHDA, CDR2 SQIVND (reference sequence). V lost 7 bases to trimming and J lost 5 bases; unmatched junction nucleotides: 14. This CDR3 spans 18 amino acids. Here the CDR3 reads CASTTPRGLAGPTGELFF. For the CDR3, the DNA is TGTGCCAGTACAACCCCCAGAGGACTAGCGGGGCCGACCGGGGAGCTGTTTTTT.